This TCR beta chain was identified in a study of shared clonotypes between healthy human individuals. Regarding the study as a whole: At large depth, rarefaction still showed sorted-subset sequencing to be incomplete. Among donors, the sharing of clonotypes was expected to be influenced by sequencing depth.

A deep-level run was used for the assay. Using immunoSEQ multiplex PCR, the repertoire was profiled, and TCRdb retains in-frame clones only, with some absent. The data contain about 550,000 clones, nearly 97% of them singletons. The trim removed 5 bases at V and 3 bases at J, leaving 10 bases unmatched. The germline gives CDR1 SEHNR, CDR2 FQNEAQ (reference sequence). The CDR3 consists of 16 residues. Naive CD8 cells comprised CD45RO-negative, CCR7-positively selected cells, excluding terminally differentiated effector memory CD45RA+ cells. Adults of Caucasian background living in Nashville, Tennessee made up all donors. Comment on this clone: What it recognizes is unknown.

Source material: naive CD8+ T cells sorted from blood. The rearrangement joins TRBV7-9 to TRBJ2-7; 10 nucleotides line up with TRBD1. This receptor was obtained from a woman aged 25 to 39 in good health. This chain's CDR3 is CASSPTGTGAFYEQYF. CDR3 bases: TGTGCCAGCAGCCCGACCGGGACAGGGGCCTTCTACGAGCAGTACTTC.